This entry lists 11 T cell receptor beta chains sequenced from one sample in a study of cytomegalovirus exposure and HLA in healthy donors. The PCR contained 60 Vbeta and 13 Jbeta primers. Assay used: immunoSEQ multiplex PCR; TCRdb lists only in-frame clones, some missing. Its table records some 84,000 clones. Sequencing input: PBMCs. The receptors were sampled from a man between 45 and 60 years old in good health and CMV-seronegative.

The chain joins TRBV6-6 to TRBJ1-4; D might be TRBD1 (6 bases). The CDR3 runs 14 residues. Trimming stripped 1 base from V and 9 bases from J, with 12 bases between. Germline-derived CDR1 and CDR2 are MNHNY and SVGAGI (reference sequence). In nucleotides, the CDR3 is TGTGCCAGCAGTTACTACGGGACAACCCAAAAACTGTTTTTT. Encoded protein: CASSYYGTTQKLFF.

The chain recombines TRBV4-2 with TRBJ2-7; the D is unclear. The CDR3 is 24 residues long. Germline values: CDR1 LGHNA, CDR2 YNFKEQ. V lost 3 bases and J 3 bases, leaving 42 bases between the germline ends. The CDR3 sequence: CASSQVIPYTDEQYVILSRYEQYF. DNA of the CDR3: TGTGCCAGCAGCCAGGTAATCCCTTACACTGACGAACAGTATGTGATCTTGTCTCGCTACGAGCAGTACTTC.

This chain connects TRBV18 to TRBJ2-1; 9 bases are shared with TRBD2. The CDR3 spans 14 residues. The junction had 5 bases not matched to a gene; V was cut back by 2 bases and J by 9 bases. CDR1 is KGHSH, CDR2 LQKENI, per germline. CDR3 nucleotide sequence: TGTGCCAGCTCACCAAGTAGGACTAGCGTTGAGCAGTTCTTC. This sequence encodes CASSPSRTSVEQFF.

The rearrangement uses TRBV6-1 and TRBJ2-3; 11 bases agree with TRBD2. Germline trimming cut 8 bases from V and 3 bases from J; bases unmatched to any gene: 1. The CDR3 sequence is 13 residues long. CDR1 MNHNS and CDR2 SASEGT come from the germline V gene. CDR3 amino acids: CASSSGGTDTQYF. The CDR3 DNA follows: TGTGCCAGCTCTAGCGGGGGGACAGATACGCAGTATTTT.

The genes are TRBV11-3 and TRBJ1-6; no definite D call. This CDR3 is 13 amino acids long. Germline CDR1 SGHNT, CDR2 YENEEA. Trimming removed 5 bases from V and 9 bases from J, with 11 bases in between. This chain's CDR3 is CASSNGITSPLHF. Here the CDR3 DNA reads TGTGCCAGCAGCAACGGGATTACTTCACCCCTCCACTTT.

The V gene is TRBV18, the J gene TRBJ2-7, with D perhaps TRBD1 (6 bases). Germline CDR1 reads KGHSH; CDR2 reads LQKENI. The CDR3 totals 14 residues. V lost 3 bases to trimming and J lost 3 bases, with 12 bases between them. The CDR3 nucleotides read TGTGCCAGCTCACCTCCCACAGGGTTCTACGAGCAGTACTTC. Amino acid sequence: CASSPPTGFYEQYF. Together with reference TRBV18 and TRBJ2-7, the CDR3 gives the full variable domain: NAGVMQNPRHLVRRRGQEARLRCSPMKGHSHVYWYRQLPEEGLKFMVYLQKENIIDESGMPKERFSAEFPKEGPSILRIQQVVRGDSAAYFCASSPPTGFYEQYFGPGTRLTVT.

The V gene is TRBV27, the J gene TRBJ1-2; a possible D gene is TRBD1 (6 bases). Trimming shortened V by 8 bases and J by 4 bases, and 14 bases separated the two germline ends. Looked up from germline, CDR1 is MNHEY and CDR2 is SMNVEV (reference sequence). The CDR3 length is 13 residues. The CDR3 sequence: CASGNTGFYGYTF. Written as DNA, the CDR3 is TGTGCCAGCGGAAATACAGGGTTCTATGGCTACACCTTC.

The chain is built from TRBV18 and TRBJ2-5; TRBD1 might be the D (6 bases). The better agreement between TRBJ2-7 and the DNA end casts doubt on the J call. From germline, CDR1 is KGHSH and CDR2 LQKENI. The CDR3 is 12 residues long. The CDR3 loop is CASSPRGYEQYF. CDR3 bases: TGTGCCAGCTCACCAAGGGGGTACGAGCAGTACTTC.

V and J are TRBV5-4 and TRBJ1-2, with a possible D match to TRBD1 (6 bases). CDR1 and CDR2 from the germline V gene are SGHNT and YYREEE (reference sequence). This CDR3 contains 14 residues. The V gene lost 1 base and the J gene lost 4 bases, with 11 bases spanning the gap. DNA of the CDR3: TGTGCCAGCAGCTTGCCCGGGACATTCTATGGCTACACCTTC. Its protein is CASSLPGTFYGYTF.

The V and J genes are TRBV7-3 and TRBJ1-6; D ambiguous. The CDR3 loop spans 15 amino acids. The V gene lost 5 bases and the J gene lost 7 bases, with 15 bases spanning the gap. Germline V gives CDR1 SGHTA, CDR2 FQGTGA. CDR3 sequence reads: CASSQKGGGNSPLHF. The CDR3 bases are TGTGCCAGCAGCCAAAAGGGAGGAGGGAATTCACCCCTCCACTTT.

The gene calls are TRBV5-4 and TRBJ2-3, with TRBD2 identical over 8 bases. The CDR3 length is 15 residues. Trimming removed 0 bases from V and 2 bases from J; junction bases left unmatched: 2. Germline-derived CDR1 and CDR2 are SGHNT and YYREEE (reference sequence). The CDR3 reads CASSLAGLATDTQYF. CDR3 DNA sequence: TGTGCCAGCAGCTTGGCCGGACTAGCCACAGATACGCAGTATTTT.